These 10 T cell receptor beta chains originate from one sample sequenced in a study of blood T cell repertoires in COVID-19. Assay used: immunoSEQ multiplex PCR; TCRdb lists only in-frame clones, some missing. The top ten hold just over 20% of the sample, which has fewer than 85,000 clones, more than 75% seen once. The source material was peripheral blood. All receptors derive from a human donor in a cohort sampled during active COVID-19.

The V and J genes are TRBV5-1 and TRBJ2-5; 11 positions agree with TRBD2. From germline, CDR1 is SGHRS and CDR2 YFSETQ. This CDR3 region has 16 residues. After removal of 9 bases from V and 5 bases from J, the junction contained 15 bases not matched to a gene. CDR3: CATRLGLAGGEETQYF. The CDR3 DNA reads TGCGCCACCCGTCTAGGTCTAGCGGGGGGTGAGGAGACCCAGTACTTC.

This clone was seen once. This chain joins TRBV18 and TRBJ2-1; 9 bases align to TRBD1. This CDR3 is built from 15 residues. The V gene's germline CDR1 is KGHSH and CDR2 LQKENI. Trimming cost V 3 bases and J 7 bases; bases outside gene matches: 7. This chain's CDR3 is CASSPLVGQGNEQFF. CDR3 sequence (DNA): TGTGCCAGCTCACCCCTCGTGGGACAGGGTAATGAGCAGTTCTTC.

The CDR3 spells CASSPRQGADYNEQFF. For the CDR3, the DNA is TGTGCCAGCAGCCCCCGGCAGGGGGCGGACTACAATGAGCAGTTCTTC. V is TRBV7-9 and J is TRBJ2-1; 8 nucleotides align to TRBD1. CDR3 length: 16 amino acids. Germline V gene lookup returns CDR1 SEHNR and CDR2 FQNEAQ (reference sequence). Trimming at V came to 5 bases and at J to 3 bases, leaving 9 bases not matched to a gene. Using reference TRBV7-9 and TRBJ2-1 for the parts outside the CDR3, the full variable domain is DTGVSQNPRHKITKRGQNVTFRCDPISEHNRLYWYRQTLGQGPEFLTYFQNEAQLEKSRLLSDRFSAERPKGSFSTLEIQRTEQGDSAMYLCASSPRQGADYNEQFFGPGTRLTVL.

This clone appeared a few times. The chain has TRBV4-1 and TRBJ2-7, with no clear D. CDR3 size: 13 residues. Deletions cut 4 bases from V and 3 bases from J, with 10 bases between. Looked up from germline, CDR1 is MGHRA and CDR2 is YSYEKL. CDR3 DNA sequence: TGCGCCAGCAGCCCCACTACCTACTACGAGCAGTACTTC. It codes for CASSPTTYYEQYF.

The chain couples TRBV29-1 to TRBJ1-1; D gene unclear. The V end was cut by 4 bases, the J end by 5 bases, with 14 bases between. The CDR3 has 13 residues. Germline-derived CDR1 and CDR2 are SQVTM and ANQGSEA. CDR3 nucleotide sequence: TGCAGCGTTGGGGGAGCCAGTGGGACTGAAGCTTTCTTT. Residues: CSVGGASGTEAFF.

The chain is built from TRBV3-1 (or the pseudogene TRBV3-2) and TRBJ1-2, with a tentative D call TRBD1 (5 bases). V shed 8 bases and J shed 8 bases, with 12 bases lying between them. Germline CDR1 is LGHDT and CDR2 is YNNKEL (reference sequence). The CDR3 covers 11 residues. The CDR3 reads CASSRETGYTF. The CDR3 DNA sequence: TGTGCCAGCTCCAGGGAAACGGGCTACACCTTC.

The chain has TRBV2 and TRBJ1-1; 7 bases align to TRBD1. The ends lost 4 bases at V and 12 bases at J; junction bases unmatched: 11. The CDR3 totals 13 residues. CDR1 and CDR2 (germline): SNHLY, FYNNEI. CDR3 loop: CASSANRQGLTFF. The CDR3 nucleotides read TGTGCCAGCAGTGCCAATCGACAGGGTCTGACTTTCTTT.

This clone was recorded a few times. This chain connects TRBV7-8 to TRBJ2-3, with 9 bases aligning to TRBD1. Germline CDR1 and CDR2: SGHVS and FQNEAQ. V gave up 5 bases and J gave up 2 bases; unmatched junction bases: 11. CDR3 length: 17 residues. CDR3 in amino acids: CASSPFLGQGTTDTQYF. The CDR3 nucleotides read TGTGCCAGCAGCCCATTCCTGGGACAGGGAACCACAGATACGCAGTATTTT.

The J gene is TRBJ1-5, the V gene TRBV20-1, with D perhaps TRBD1 (5 bases). CDR1 is DFQATT and CDR2 is SNEGSKA in the germline V gene (reference sequence). Trimming stripped 3 bases from V and 6 bases from J, with 12 bases between. The CDR3 runs to 13 residues. CDR3 protein: CSASVGGAQPQHF. In DNA form, the CDR3 reads TGCAGTGCTAGTGTCGGGGGAGCTCAGCCCCAGCATTTT.

This sequence joins TRBV19 and TRBJ2-3, with 14 positions matching TRBD2. From germline, CDR1 is LNHDA and CDR2 SQIVND (reference sequence). The V and J ends lost 6 bases and 5 bases, in that order; junction bases with no gene match: 4. CDR3 length: 15 amino acids. CDR3: CASSRLAGGKDTQYF. The CDR3, as DNA: TGTGCCAGTAGCCGACTAGCGGGGGGGAAAGATACGCAGTATTTT.